The sequence of this TCR beta chain was determined in a study of monozygotic twins with inflammatory bowel disease. A note on this clonotype: What it binds is unknown.

CDR1 is SGHRS and CDR2 is YFSETQ in the germline V gene. CDR3 length: 14 amino acids. Study-wide results and caveats: A lone strong IBD-associated signal or clonotype found no support. TCRbeta inverse Simpson diversity was decreased in IBD patients versus healthy co-twins.

The UMIs carried a 6-nucleotide sample barcode, and they were added by template switching. TCRdb re-called the 5' RACE reads; every CDR3 protein appears as one record, without DNA. Recorded for this sample: some 170,000 distinct CDR3 sequences. The TCR was taken from a human donor with ulcerative colitis or Crohn's disease, or a healthy co-twin of an affected twin (not recorded which). The V gene is TRBV5-1, the J gene TRBJ2-5. Sequenced sample: blood. The CDR3 spells CASSLNSLQETQYF.